The T cell receptor beta chain described here comes from a study of blood T cell repertoires in COVID-19. In the study overall: Acute and convalescent COVID-19 samples came from the United States, Italy and Spain. PBMCs, B-cell-depleted T cells, or T cells were the source of the cDNA or gDNA that made up the material.

Germline V gene data show CDR1 as MNHNY and CDR2 as SVGAGI (reference sequence). The junction had 12 bases not matched to a gene; V was cut back by 5 bases and J by 0 bases. CDR3 length equals 18 residues. In the original workflow: Amplifying reference gene primers gave estimates of nucleated cell counts. TCRdb's copy holds only in-frame clones and misses some; the assay was immunoSEQ multiplex PCR. From that table come the V and J calls and clone size; the DNA was used to work out D and trimming. Counted here are roughly 160,000 clones, about four fifths occurring once; the ten biggest clones make up 13% to 15%.

The TCR originated in a man aged 18 to 29 with active or convalescent COVID-19. The chain carries TRBV6-6 and TRBJ1-4; 7 positions match TRBD1. Specimen: peripheral blood. CDR3 nucleotides: TGTGCCAGCAGTCCGAGTTTAGGGGGCGTTACAACTAATGAAAAACTGTTTTTT. It yields the protein CASSPSLGGVTTNEKLFF.